The T cell receptor (beta chain) under discussion was sequenced for a study of blood T cell repertoires in COVID-19. This CDR3 has 18 residues. J was trimmed by 5 bases and V by 2 bases; bases with no gene match: 11. Germline CDR1 is LGHNA and CDR2 is YNFKEQ. In the original workflow: Reference gene primers were amplified, and this amplification served to estimate nucleated cell counts. Generated by immunoSEQ multiplex PCR, the TCRdb table keeps only in-frame clones and is missing some. V and J calls and clone size are given by that table; D and trimming were obtained from the DNA. The table lists 210,000 or so clones, around 79% of them singletons. The sample holds one count of this clone.

The origin of this receptor is a man aged 45 to 65 who had recovered from COVID-19. The chain recombines TRBV4-2 with TRBJ1-4, with 10 positions matching TRBD1. Sequences were obtained from peripheral blood. In nucleotides, the CDR3 is TGTGCCAGCAGCCAAACCGGGACAGGGGCTGGAAGGAATGAAAAACTGTTTTTT. Translated, it gives CASSQTGTGAGRNEKLFF.